These T cell receptor beta chains were read from a single sample in a study of blood T cell repertoires in COVID-19. The protocol was immunoSEQ multiplex PCR, while the TCRdb copy is restricted to in-frame clones and leaves out a portion. There are fewer than 350,000 clones in the sample; 86% occur only once, and approximately 12% lies in the top ten. Sequencing was carried out using peripheral blood. These receptors originate from a woman aged 25 to 45 with COVID-19, enrolled during active disease. Each CDR3 is given with its conserved first and last residue. The D gene is left open where the match is weak. Clone size appears in some rows only: once, few, many, or a class for an expanded clone.

D gene: .
J gene: TRBJ1-1
V gene: TRBV6-5
CDR3 length: 11
clone size: .
CDR3 DNA: TGTGCCACCGGGGTTAACGCTGAAGCTTTCTTT
CDR3 protein: CATGVNAEAFF

D gene: TRBD1
J gene: TRBJ2-7
V gene: TRBV24-1
CDR3 length: 15
clone size: once
CDR3 DNA: TGTGCCACCAGTGATCCCAGGGACAGGACCTACGAGCAGTACTTC
CDR3 protein: CATSDPRDRTYEQYF

D gene: .
J gene: TRBJ2-1
V gene: TRBV12-3/TRBV12-4
CDR3 length: 11
clone size: .
CDR3 DNA: TGTGCCAGCAGTCGGAGCAATGAGCAGTTCTTC
CDR3 protein: CASSRSNEQFF

D gene: TRBD2
J gene: TRBJ2-1
V gene: TRBV7-2
CDR3 length: 15
clone size: .
CDR3 DNA: TGTGCCAGCAGCCTGGGTTTAGCGGGGGGCAATGAGCAGTTCTTC
CDR3 protein: CASSLGLAGGNEQFF

D gene: .
J gene: TRBJ1-1
V gene: TRBV6-5
CDR3 length: 14
clone size: .
CDR3 DNA: TGTGCCAGCAGTTACCTGACCGGGGGGACTGAAGCTTTCTTT
CDR3 protein: CASSYLTGGTEAFF

D gene: .
J gene: TRBJ1-4
V gene: TRBV3-1/TRBV3-2
CDR3 length: 13
clone size: .
CDR3 DNA: TGTGCCAGCAGCCTCCCAAGAGGTGAAAAACTGTTTTTT
CDR3 protein: CASSLPRGEKLFF

D gene: .
J gene: TRBJ1-4
V gene: TRBV18
CDR3 length: 13
clone size: .
CDR3 DNA: TGTGCCAGCTCACCAAACAGTTGGGAAAAACTGTTTTTT
CDR3 protein: CASSPNSWEKLFF

D gene: .
J gene: TRBJ1-1
V gene: TRBV4-2
CDR3 length: 13
clone size: .
CDR3 DNA: TGTGCCAGCAGCCAAGCGAAGGAGGGAGGAGCTTTCTTT
CDR3 protein: CASSQAKEGGAFF

D gene: .
J gene: TRBJ2-7
V gene: TRBV6-5
CDR3 length: 13
clone size: .
CDR3 DNA: TGTGCCAGCACGACCTTTAGGACAAGGGAGCAGTACTTC
CDR3 protein: CASTTFRTREQYF

D gene: TRBD2
J gene: TRBJ2-2
V gene: TRBV4-2
CDR3 length: 21
clone size: .
CDR3 DNA: TGTGCCAGCAGCCAAGATTCTCTAACAGAAGCGGAGCGGGGGCTTGCCGGGGAGCTGTTTTTT
CDR3 protein: CASSQDSLTEAERGLAGELFF

D gene: TRBD2
J gene: TRBJ2-3
V gene: TRBV5-1
CDR3 length: 18
clone size: .
CDR3 DNA: TGCGCCAGCAGCTTGGCCCTAGCGGGGGGGCCTAGCACAGATACGCAGTATTTT
CDR3 protein: CASSLALAGGPSTDTQYF

D gene: .
J gene: TRBJ2-5
V gene: TRBV5-8
CDR3 length: 12
clone size: .
CDR3 DNA: TGTGCCAGCAGCCCAACAGGGGAGACCCAGTACTTC
CDR3 protein: CASSPTGETQYF

D gene: .
J gene: TRBJ2-4
V gene: TRBV11-2
CDR3 length: 15
clone size: .
CDR3 DNA: TGTGCCAGCAGCCGAATGACAGGAGCCAAAAACATTCAGTACTTC
CDR3 protein: CASSRMTGAKNIQYF

D gene: .
J gene: TRBJ2-5
V gene: TRBV10-2
CDR3 length: 14
clone size: .
CDR3 DNA: TGCGCCAGCAGTTCCTCACGGGGGAAGGAGACCCAGTACTTC
CDR3 protein: CASSSSRGKETQYF

D gene: TRBD1
J gene: TRBJ2-7
V gene: TRBV7-6
CDR3 length: 13
clone size: .
CDR3 DNA: TGTGCCAGCAGGGGGACAGATAACTACGAGCAGTACTTC
CDR3 protein: CASRGTDNYEQYF

D gene: TRBD2
J gene: TRBJ2-3
V gene: TRBV7-2
CDR3 length: 15
clone size: .
CDR3 DNA: TGTGCCAGCAGCTTAGGAGGGACTAGCGGGGGGACGCAGTATTTT
CDR3 protein: CASSLGGTSGGTQYF

D gene: .
J gene: TRBJ2-7
V gene: TRBV27
CDR3 length: 15
clone size: once
CDR3 DNA: TGTGCCAGCAGTTCCAGACAGCCAGGGCGGTACGAGCAGTACTTC
CDR3 protein: CASSSRQPGRYEQYF

D gene: .
J gene: TRBJ2-7
V gene: TRBV5-8
CDR3 length: 16
clone size: .
CDR3 DNA: TGTGCCAGCAGCTTCCCCTTGGGGGCGCTTTCCTACGAGCAGTACTTC
CDR3 protein: CASSFPLGALSYEQYF

D gene: .
J gene: TRBJ1-3
V gene: TRBV7-2
CDR3 length: 16
clone size: .
CDR3 DNA: TGTGCCAGCAGCCGTTCCGGGGGATTCTCTGGAAACACCATATATTTT
CDR3 protein: CASSRSGGFSGNTIYF

D gene: TRBD1
J gene: TRBJ1-5
V gene: TRBV5-4
CDR3 length: 18
clone size: .
CDR3 DNA: TGTGCCAGCAGTTATAAGTCCGTGGGGGGACAGGGGGGTCAGCCCCAGCATTTT
CDR3 protein: CASSYKSVGGQGGQPQHF

D gene: .
J gene: TRBJ1-1
V gene: TRBV6-2/TRBV6-3
CDR3 length: 15
clone size: .
CDR3 DNA: TGTGCCAGCAGTTCCGGACAGCCGAGGGTCGCTGAAGCTTTCTTT
CDR3 protein: CASSSGQPRVAEAFF

D gene: .
J gene: TRBJ1-2
V gene: TRBV7-9
CDR3 length: 13
clone size: .
CDR3 DNA: TGTGCCAGTAACGTTGGGCAGGGATCCGGCTACACCTTC
CDR3 protein: CASNVGQGSGYTF

D gene: TRBD1
J gene: TRBJ2-1
V gene: TRBV19
CDR3 length: 15
clone size: .
CDR3 DNA: TGTGCCAGTAGTAAGGGGACAGTCTCCTACAATGAGCAGTTCTTC
CDR3 protein: CASSKGTVSYNEQFF

D gene: .
J gene: TRBJ2-5
V gene: TRBV4-1
CDR3 length: 13
clone size: .
CDR3 DNA: TGCGCCAGCAGCCAAGCACTCCCTGAGACCCAGTACTTC
CDR3 protein: CASSQALPETQYF

D gene: .
J gene: TRBJ2-3
V gene: TRBV18
CDR3 length: 15
clone size: .
CDR3 DNA: TGTGCCAGCTCACCGATAACCTACGTCACAGATACGCAGTATTTT
CDR3 protein: CASSPITYVTDTQYF

D gene: .
J gene: TRBJ2-1
V gene: TRBV24-1
CDR3 length: 15
clone size: .
CDR3 DNA: TGTGCCACCAGTGATTCTAGGGGGACCCACAATGAGCAGTTCTTC
CDR3 protein: CATSDSRGTHNEQFF

D gene: .
J gene: TRBJ2-1
V gene: TRBV6-1
CDR3 length: 14
clone size: .
CDR3 DNA: TGTGCCAGCAGTGATTCTCGGAGGGTAAATGAGCAGTTCTTC
CDR3 protein: CASSDSRRVNEQFF

D gene: TRBD1
J gene: TRBJ2-7
V gene: TRBV5-1
CDR3 length: 14
clone size: .
CDR3 DNA: TGCGCCAGCAGCCTAAACAGGGGTCAGAACGAGCAGTACTTC
CDR3 protein: CASSLNRGQNEQYF

D gene: TRBD2
J gene: TRBJ2-3
V gene: TRBV28
CDR3 length: 15
clone size: .
CDR3 DNA: TGTGCCAGCAGTTTAGGCGGGGGTGCGACAGATACGCAGTATTTT
CDR3 protein: CASSLGGGATDTQYF

D gene: .
J gene: TRBJ1-1
V gene: TRBV5-4
CDR3 length: 12
clone size: .
CDR3 DNA: TGTGCCAGCAGCTTCGGGGTCGGTGAAGCTTTCTTT
CDR3 protein: CASSFGVGEAFF

D gene: TRBD1
J gene: TRBJ2-7
V gene: TRBV4-1
CDR3 length: 15
clone size: once
CDR3 DNA: TGCGCCAGCAGCGGGACAGGCGGGCCCCAGTTCGGGCAGTACTTC
CDR3 protein: CASSGTGGPQFGQYF

D gene: .
J gene: TRBJ1-1
V gene: TRBV3-1/TRBV3-2
CDR3 length: 13
clone size: .
CDR3 DNA: TGTGCCAGCGGCCGACATCCGAACACTGAAGCTTTCTTT
CDR3 protein: CASGRHPNTEAFF

D gene: .
J gene: TRBJ1-3
V gene: TRBV3-1/TRBV3-2
CDR3 length: 15
clone size: few
CDR3 DNA: TGTGCCAGCAGCCAAGTTGCGGGGTCTGGAAACACCATATATTTT
CDR3 protein: CASSQVAGSGNTIYF

D gene: .
J gene: TRBJ2-5
V gene: TRBV7-9
CDR3 length: 13
clone size: few
CDR3 DNA: TGTGCCAGCAGCTGGGGAGACCAAGAGACCCAGTACTTC
CDR3 protein: CASSWGDQETQYF

D gene: .
J gene: TRBJ2-5
V gene: TRBV12-5
CDR3 length: 16
clone size: once
CDR3 DNA: TGTGCTAGTGGTTTGGTACCGGGCCTAGAGCGGGAGACCCAGTACTTC
CDR3 protein: CASGLVPGLERETQYF

D gene: TRBD1
J gene: TRBJ2-4
V gene: TRBV20-1
CDR3 length: 11
clone size: once
CDR3 DNA: TGCAGTGCTAGGGACAGGGAGGTACAGTACTTC
CDR3 protein: CSARDREVQYF

D gene: TRBD1
J gene: TRBJ2-2
V gene: TRBV7-2
CDR3 length: 16
clone size: .
CDR3 DNA: TGTGCCAGCAGCCGGAGACAGGGGGCGCCCACCGGGGAGCTGTTTTTT
CDR3 protein: CASSRRQGAPTGELFF

D gene: TRBD2
J gene: TRBJ2-1
V gene: TRBV4-1
CDR3 length: 15
clone size: .
CDR3 DNA: TGCGCCAGCAGGACGGGACTAGCGGGGGGCAATGAGCAGTTCTTC
CDR3 protein: CASRTGLAGGNEQFF

D gene: .
J gene: TRBJ2-5
V gene: TRBV11-2
CDR3 length: 16
clone size: .
CDR3 DNA: TGTGCCAGCAGCTCCGGGGGGCTGGGGGGCCGCGAGACCCAGTACTTC
CDR3 protein: CASSSGGLGGRETQYF

D gene: .
J gene: TRBJ2-5
V gene: TRBV19
CDR3 length: 13
clone size: .
CDR3 DNA: TGTGCCAGTAGCTCGTGGGGCTTGGAGACCCAGTACTTC
CDR3 protein: CASSSWGLETQYF

D gene: .
J gene: TRBJ2-2
V gene: TRBV7-2
CDR3 length: 15
clone size: once
CDR3 DNA: TGTGCCAGCAGCTTCGCCCGTACTAGATCCGGGGAGCTGTTTTTT
CDR3 protein: CASSFARTRSGELFF

D gene: TRBD2
J gene: TRBJ2-7
V gene: TRBV18
CDR3 length: 18
clone size: .
CDR3 DNA: TGTGCCAGCTCACCACGGACTAGCGGGGGGGCCAGCTCCTACGAGCAGTACTTC
CDR3 protein: CASSPRTSGGASSYEQYF

D gene: .
J gene: TRBJ1-4
V gene: TRBV5-8
CDR3 length: 14
clone size: .
CDR3 DNA: TGTGCCAGCAGCTTGTGGGGGCGCGGAGAAAAACTGTTTTTT
CDR3 protein: CASSLWGRGEKLFF

D gene: .
J gene: TRBJ2-7
V gene: TRBV28
CDR3 length: 14
clone size: .
CDR3 DNA: TGTGCCAGCAGACCGGTAAATCTCCCCTACGAGCAGTACTTC
CDR3 protein: CASRPVNLPYEQYF

D gene: .
J gene: TRBJ2-7
V gene: TRBV6-1
CDR3 length: 16
clone size: .
CDR3 DNA: TGTGCCAGCAGTGAAGTTAGTGGGAGACCTCCCTACGAGCAGTACTTC
CDR3 protein: CASSEVSGRPPYEQYF

D gene: .
J gene: TRBJ2-5
V gene: TRBV2
CDR3 length: 13
clone size: .
CDR3 DNA: TGTGCCAGCAGTGAAGCACTAGCAGAGACCCAGTACTTC
CDR3 protein: CASSEALAETQYF